In this sample, the clone carrying this T cell receptor (beta chain) turned up once. This sample was taken from a study of blood T cell repertoires in COVID-19. On the study more broadly: In each case, the material was cDNA or gDNA derived from T cells, B-cell-depleted T cells, or PBMCs.

The germline CDR1 and CDR2 sequences are SEHNR and FQNEAQ (reference sequence). CDR3 size: 11 residues. V lost 5 bases and J lost 7, with 6 bases in between. Per the original data handling: Cell counts per sample came from amplifying reference gene primers. The table came from immunoSEQ multiplex PCR; TCRdb's copy has only in-frame clones and leaves some out. V, J and clone size reflect that table, while D and trimming were determined from the DNA. The sample records 390,000 or so clones, approximately 87% being singletons. This chain joins TRBV7-9 and TRBJ2-1; D not certain. The specimen was PBMCs or T cells enriched from blood (not recorded which). The TCR sequence derives from a woman between 50 and 59 years old who had recovered from COVID-19. CDR3 sequence reads: CASSAENEQFF. In DNA form, the CDR3 reads TGTGCCAGCAGCGCAGAAAATGAGCAGTTCTTC.